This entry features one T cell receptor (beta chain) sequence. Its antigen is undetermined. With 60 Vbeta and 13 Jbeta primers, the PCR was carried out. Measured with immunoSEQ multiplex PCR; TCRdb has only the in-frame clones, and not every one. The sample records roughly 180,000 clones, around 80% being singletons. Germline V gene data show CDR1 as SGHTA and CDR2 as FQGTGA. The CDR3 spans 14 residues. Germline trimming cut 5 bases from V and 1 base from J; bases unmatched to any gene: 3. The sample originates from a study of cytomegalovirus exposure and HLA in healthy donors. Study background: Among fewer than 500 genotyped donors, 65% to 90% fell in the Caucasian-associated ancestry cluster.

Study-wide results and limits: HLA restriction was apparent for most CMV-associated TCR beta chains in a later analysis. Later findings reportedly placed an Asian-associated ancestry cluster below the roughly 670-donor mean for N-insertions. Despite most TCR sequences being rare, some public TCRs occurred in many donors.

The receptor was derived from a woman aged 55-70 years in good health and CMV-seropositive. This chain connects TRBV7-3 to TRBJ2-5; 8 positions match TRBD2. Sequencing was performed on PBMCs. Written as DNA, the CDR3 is TGTGCCAGCAGCCGCGGGGGGTCCCAAGAGACCCAGTACTTC. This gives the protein CASSRGGSQETQYF.